This record concerns one T cell receptor (beta chain) sequence. Antigen: not known. The record originates from a study of T cell responses to AZD1222 COVID-19 vaccine. Profiled with immunoSEQ multiplex PCR; TCRdb holds only in-frame clones, not every one. In the table there are around 150,000 clones, 94% of which are singletons. General study points: There were vaccine-associated CD4 TCRs across spike, dominant at 160-218 and 743-854.

The germline V gene encodes CDR1 SGHKS and CDR2 YYEKEE (reference sequence). Trimming took 2 bases from V and 10 from J, leaving 12 bases between them. The CDR3 runs to 12 residues. The sequencing here drew on peripheral blood, taken on day 0 of AZD1222 vaccination. This sequence was found in an adult in good health. The chain employs TRBV5-5 and TRBJ1-1; D remains ambiguous. CDR3 loop: CASSFSSSGAFF. The CDR3 bases are TGTGCCAGCAGCTTCTCATCTAGTGGAGCTTTCTTT.